This entry features one TCR beta chain sequence. The antigen is not known. The sample holds other DNA sequences that translate to the same CDR3. The data originate from a study of graft-versus-host responses after intestinal transplantation. Study in general: Tacrolimus and steroids were given for about 3 years to all recipients after anti-thymocyte globulin induction. Study outcomes and limitations: Recipient bone marrow held GvH clones, some seen earlier in ileum or blood.

V was clipped by 1 base and J by 4 bases, with 10 bases between them. There are 14 residues in the CDR3. Germline V lookup: CDR1 LNHDA, CDR2 SQIVND (reference sequence). The data were produced by immunoSEQ multiplex PCR, yet TCRdb's version contains in-frame clones alone and is incomplete. Among fewer than 95,000 clones listed, 85% to 95% were seen once. The chain uses TRBV19 and TRBJ1-1; TRBD1 might be the D (5 bases). The source is a human donor who was the organ donor for an intestinal transplant. The sample was unstimulated CD8+ T cells sorted from spleen or lymph node cells, taken before transplant. CDR3 nucleotide sequence: TGTGCCAGTAGTATAGGGGGCCTTGGCACTGAAGCTTTCTTT. Residues: CASSIGGLGTEAFF.